The next 25 T cell receptor beta chains were all read from a single sample in a study of T cell clones after liver transplantation (dated by TCRdb to about 2019). The receptor library was made with the immunoSEQ multiplex PCR assay. The source is immuneACCESS, and TCRdb retained only in-frame sequences with V and J called. Part of the clones is not carried over; for the studies checked, unresolved V genes explain less than half of this, and the remainder is unexplained. The sample table records 68,000 or so clones; 80% to 95% of these occur just once. 0.85% to 1% of the sample is in the top ten clones. The material sequenced was CD4+ T cells from blood, taken roughly 25 months after liver transplant. The receptors were gathered from a human patient who received a liver transplant. Once a transplant has taken place, some T cells may be donor derived.

The genes are TRBV6-1 and TRBJ2-7; 11 bases align to TRBD2. V trimming: 3 bases; J trimming: 3 bases; junction bases outside the gene matches: 10. Germline V gives CDR1 MNHNS, CDR2 SASEGT. The CDR3 totals 17 residues. This CDR3 reads CASSDQIAGGPLYEQYF. CDR3 sequence (DNA): TGTGCCAGCAGTGATCAAATAGCGGGAGGGCCCCTCTACGAGCAGTACTTC.

The V and J genes are TRBV6-5 and TRBJ1-1; possible D gene TRBD1, 5 bases. The CDR3 is 13 amino acids. V lost 9 bases and J lost 0, with 11 bases in between. Germline values: CDR1 MNHEY, CDR2 SVGAGI. DNA for the CDR3: TGTGCCAGTTCGGGACGGGTGAACACTGAAGCTTTCTTT. Its translation is CASSGRVNTEAFF.

V is TRBV12-5 and J is TRBJ2-1; TRBD2 aligns across 8 bases. Trimming took 9 bases from V and 6 from J; bases not matched to a gene: 4. Germline CDR1 and CDR2: LGHNT and FRNRAP. The CDR3 sequence is 12 residues long. The CDR3 sequence: CASEAGGNEQFF. The CDR3 bases are TGTGCTAGCGAGGCGGGAGGCAATGAGCAGTTCTTC.

The V and J genes are TRBV5-4 and TRBJ2-2; TRBD2 agrees at 8 bases. Trimming at V came to 2 bases and at J to 3 bases, leaving 3 bases not matched to a gene. Germline V gene sequence: CDR1 SGHNT, CDR2 YYREEE (reference sequence). The CDR3 is made up of 15 amino acids. This CDR3 reads CASSFQLADTGELFF. CDR3 in DNA: TGTGCCAGCAGCTTTCAACTAGCGGACACCGGGGAGCTGTTTTTT.

CDR3 nucleotide sequence: TGTGCCAGCTCACCAGAGGGACTAGCAACCCAGCATTTT. This codes for CASSPEGLATQHF. This chain connects TRBV18 to TRBJ1-5, with D possibly matching TRBD1 (5 bases). This CDR3 is 13 amino acids long. Germline V gives CDR1 KGHSH, CDR2 LQKENI. The V and J ends lost 2 bases and 11 bases respectively, with 13 bases between them. The full variable domain, with the rest looked up from reference TRBV18 and TRBJ1-5, is NAGVMQNPRHLVRRRGQEARLRCSPMKGHSHVYWYRQLPEEGLKFMVYLQKENIIDESGMPKERFSAEFPKEGPSILRIQQVVRGDSAAYFCASSPEGLATQHFGDGTRLSIL.

Here the CDR3 DNA reads TGTGCCAGCAACGATCCGGGACAGGGCAATTCACCCCTCCACTTT. This gives the protein CASNDPGQGNSPLHF. The V call is TRBV6-1, the J call TRBJ1-6, with TRBD1 matching over 9 bases. Germline values: CDR1 MNHNS, CDR2 SASEGT. The CDR3 is 15 amino acids. The ends lost 7 bases at V and 7 bases at J; junction bases unmatched: 8.

This clone was observed a few times. The V gene is TRBV27, the J gene TRBJ2-2; 7 bases are shared with TRBD1. The CDR3 sequence is 14 residues long. The V segment lost 4 bases and the J segment 4 bases; nucleotides outside the gene matches: 3. Germline V gene lookup returns CDR1 MNHEY and CDR2 SMNVEV (reference sequence). This CDR3 reads CASSWGTATGELFF. CDR3 DNA: TGTGCCAGCAGTTGGGGGACAGCCACCGGGGAGCTGTTTTTT.

The chain couples TRBV7-6 to TRBJ1-5; D not resolved. Deletions cut 8 bases from V and 5 bases from J, with 16 bases between. The CDR3 runs 14 residues. The germline CDR1 and CDR2 sequences are SGHVS and FNYEAQ. CDR3 sequence: CASGKDSGDQPQHF. The CDR3, as DNA: TGTGCCAGCGGTAAGGATTCCGGCGATCAGCCCCAGCATTTT.

The chain recombines TRBV5-8 with TRBJ2-3; 7 bases match TRBD1. The CDR3 extends over 13 amino acids. Per germline, CDR1 SGHTS and CDR2 YDEGEE. The V and J ends lost 7 bases and 0 bases, in that order; junction bases with no gene match: 2. CDR3 nucleotide sequence: TGTGCCAGCTTACAGGGGAGCACAGATACGCAGTATTTT. Its protein is CASLQGSTDTQYF.

The CDR3 spells CAGGVPNTDTQYF. The CDR3 coding sequence is TGTGCCGGGGGAGTACCCAACACAGATACGCAGTATTTT. The V gene is TRBV2, the J gene TRBJ2-3; D tentatively reads TRBD1 or TRBD2 (5 bases each). V shed 11 bases and J shed 2 bases, with 14 bases lying between them. The CDR3 is 13 residues long. CDR1 and CDR2 from the germline V gene are SNHLY and FYNNEI.

The chain uses TRBV10-2 and TRBJ2-7; D may match TRBD1 or TRBD2 (5 bases each). Germline V lookup: CDR1 WSHSY, CDR2 SAAADI. The V end lost 3 bases, the J end lost 6 bases, and 15 bases lay between the germline ends. The CDR3 is made up of 14 amino acids. Here the CDR3 reads CASSELREWGEQYF. In DNA, the CDR3 is TGCGCCAGCAGTGAACTCAGGGAGTGGGGCGAGCAGTACTTC.

The V and J genes are TRBV11-3 and TRBJ1-1, with a weak D call TRBD1 (5 bases). The CDR3 consists of 14 residues. V lost 6 bases and J 1 base, leaving 12 bases between the germline ends. Looked up from germline, CDR1 is SGHNT and CDR2 is YENEEA. The CDR3 DNA follows: TGTGCCAGCAGGGTTGAGGGGCAGAACACTGAAGCTTTCTTT. As protein: CASRVEGQNTEAFF.

This chain uses TRBV23-1 with TRBJ2-1; D is possibly TRBD1 or TRBD2 (5 bases each). TRBV23-1 is classed as an ORF, of uncertain function. There are 14 residues in the CDR3. Trimming took off 11 bases at V and 3 bases at J, with 17 bases between the two ends. This CDR3 is CASPGGGNYNEQFF. In DNA, the CDR3 is TGCGCCTCACCCGGTGGGGGAAACTACAATGAGCAGTTCTTC.

The CDR3 DNA follows: TGTGCCAGCAGCCCGGGACTAGCGGGAGGGGGGTGGACAGAGACCCAGTACTTC. Amino acids: CASSPGLAGGGWTETQYF. The rearrangement joins TRBV5-6 to TRBJ2-5, with 16 bases identical to TRBD2. The V gene's germline CDR1 is SGHDT and CDR2 YYEEEE. Unmatched junction bases numbered 10, after V lost 4 bases and J lost 4 bases. The CDR3 spans 18 residues.

V gene TRBV15 combines with J gene TRBJ2-5; D is possibly TRBD1 (7 bases). The CDR3 covers 17 residues. Trimming pared 0 bases from V and 5 bases from J, leaving 19 bases between. CDR1 is LNHNV and CDR2 is YYDKDF in the germline V gene (reference sequence). CDR3 in DNA: TGTGCCACCAGCAGAGATCTAGCCAGGGGGGCTCGGGAGACCCAGTACTTC. It codes for CATSRDLARGARETQYF.

The rearrangement uses TRBV5-1 and TRBJ2-1, with 11 bases identical to TRBD2. V was pared by 3 bases and J by 7 bases, with 15 bases of the junction left unmatched. This CDR3 comprises 18 residues. Germline V gene lookup returns CDR1 SGHRS and CDR2 YFSETQ. The CDR3 region has the DNA TGCGCCAGCAGCTCTGGACTAGCGGGCGCGACCCTACAAAATGAGCAGTTCTTC. Translation gives CASSSGLAGATLQNEQFF.

In this sample, this clone turned up a few times. The chain has TRBV4-1 and TRBJ2-1; TRBD2 agrees at 8 bases. Germline values: CDR1 MGHRA, CDR2 YSYEKL. The trim removed 1 base at V and 3 bases at J, leaving 8 bases unmatched. The CDR3 is 17 residues long. The CDR3 sequence is CASSQVPTSGSYNEQFF. The CDR3 region has the DNA TGCGCCAGCAGCCAAGTACCAACTAGCGGAAGCTACAATGAGCAGTTCTTC.

As for this clone: Other nucleotide sequences in the sample specify the same CDR3. The CDR3 DNA sequence: TGTGCCAGCAGCTTAGGGACCAGCCTCTACGAGCAGTACTTC. This translates into CASSLGTSLYEQYF. V usage is TRBV11-3 and J usage is TRBJ2-7; D remains unclear. The ends were cut back, 1 base at V and 3 bases at J, with 10 bases in the middle. Germline assignment: CDR1 SGHNT and CDR2 YENEEA. This CDR3 is built from 14 residues.

The chain recombines TRBV7-2 with TRBJ2-1; D gene unclear. Germline V lookup: CDR1 SGHTA, CDR2 FQGNSA. V gave up 6 bases and J gave up 3 bases, with 9 bases separating them. The CDR3 is made up of 13 amino acids. The CDR3 nucleotides read TGTGCCAGCAGGGCCGGGCTCTACAATGAGCAGTTCTTC. Its protein is CASRAGLYNEQFF.

The sample holds one count of this clone. This rearrangement joins TRBV13 to TRBJ2-3, with D perhaps matching TRBD2 (6 bases). V was clipped by 8 bases and J by 8 bases, with 11 bases between them. The CDR3 has 11 amino acids. Per germline, CDR1 PRHDT and CDR2 FYEKMQ (reference sequence). CDR3 sequence (DNA): TGTGCCAGCGGGGACTCCCTTACGCAGTATTTT. It translates to CASGDSLTQYF.

This clone was counted a single time. This chain's CDR3 is CASASLKGLALDTQYF. The CDR3 region has the DNA TGTGCCAGCGCCTCCCTTAAGGGACTAGCGTTAGATACGCAGTATTTT. The rearrangement uses TRBV28 and TRBJ2-3; 10 nucleotides align to TRBD2. J was trimmed by 5 bases and V by 8 bases; bases with no gene match: 13. Germline values: CDR1 MDHEN, CDR2 SYDVKM. CDR3 length: 16 amino acids.

CDR3 nucleotide sequence: TGTGCCAGCTCACCGGGACCCACGGGGGAGCAGTACTTC. Amino acid sequence: CASSPGPTGEQYF. The genes are TRBV18 and TRBJ2-7; D is possibly TRBD1 or TRBD2 (5 bases each). V was clipped by 3 bases and J by 7 bases, with 13 bases between them. Germline-derived CDR1 and CDR2 are KGHSH and LQKENI. The CDR3 spans 13 residues.

In its sample, this clone was seen once. V gene TRBV29-1 combines with J gene TRBJ2-3, with TRBD2 as a possible D gene (5 bases). The V gene lost 8 bases and the J gene lost 3 bases, with 12 bases spanning the gap. Germline V gene lookup returns CDR1 SQVTM and CDR2 ANQGSEA. There are 12 residues in the CDR3. CDR3 in amino acids: CSSTRGTDTQYF. CDR3 coding DNA: TGCAGCTCAACTCGGGGTACAGATACGCAGTATTTT.

V gene TRBV28 combines with J gene TRBJ2-7; 8 positions match TRBD1. Germline loops: CDR1 MDHEN, CDR2 SYDVKM. This CDR3 is 14 amino acids long. J lost 6 bases, V lost 5 bases, and 9 bases had no gene match. As DNA, the CDR3 is TGTGCCAGCAGTCTCCAGGGGGCAATTGGCGAGCAGTACTTC. Translated: CASSLQGAIGEQYF.

This chain links TRBV11-1 with TRBJ2-3; D gene uncertain. CDR3 length: 13 residues. CDR1 and CDR2 from the germline V gene are SGHAT and FQDESV (reference sequence). The ends were cut back, 2 bases at V and 6 bases at J, with 9 bases in the middle. CDR3: CASSLNGFDTQYF. The CDR3 DNA sequence: TGTGCCAGCAGCTTAAATGGGTTCGATACGCAGTATTTT.